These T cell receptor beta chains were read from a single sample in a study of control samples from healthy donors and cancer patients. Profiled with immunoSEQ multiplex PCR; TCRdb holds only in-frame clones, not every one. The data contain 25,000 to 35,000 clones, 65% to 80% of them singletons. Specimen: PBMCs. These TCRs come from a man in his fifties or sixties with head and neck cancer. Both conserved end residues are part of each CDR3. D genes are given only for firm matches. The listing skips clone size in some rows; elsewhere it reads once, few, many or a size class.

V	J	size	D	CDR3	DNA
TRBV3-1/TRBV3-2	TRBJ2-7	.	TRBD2	CASSLAGGAYEQYF	TGTGCCAGCAGTTTAGCGGGGGGGGCCTACGAGCAGTACTTC
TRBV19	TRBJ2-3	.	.	CASSIISPLGTDTQYF	TGTGCCAGTAGTATAATTAGCCCCCTAGGCACAGATACGCAGTATTTT
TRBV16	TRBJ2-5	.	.	CASSENQGRQETQYF	TGTGCCAGCAGCGAGAACCAGGGCCGCCAAGAGACCCAGTACTTC
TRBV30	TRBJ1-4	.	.	CAWLRRDKEKLFF	TGTGCCTGGCTCAGGAGGGATAAAGAAAAACTGTTTTTT
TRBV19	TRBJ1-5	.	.	CASSIDFYWGKGQPQHF	TGTGCCAGTAGTATCGACTTCTACTGGGGGAAGGGTCAGCCCCAGCATTTT
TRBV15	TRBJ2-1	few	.	CATSKGAGGNEQFF	TGTGCCACCAGCAAGGGGGCAGGGGGGAATGAGCAGTTCTTC
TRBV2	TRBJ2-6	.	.	CANLPAPLSGANVLTF	TGTGCCAACTTACCGGCACCGCTCTCTGGGGCCAACGTCCTGACTTTC
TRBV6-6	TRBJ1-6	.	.	CASRRDGDRNSPLHF	TGTGCCAGCAGACGCGACGGGGATCGTAATTCACCCCTCCACTTT
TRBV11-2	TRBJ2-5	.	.	CASSLDKGGRRETQYF	TGTGCCAGCAGCTTAGACAAGGGGGGGCGAAGGGAGACCCAGTACTTC
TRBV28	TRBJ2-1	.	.	CASSLSSGVDEQFF	TGTGCCAGCAGTTTAAGTTCCGGGGTCGATGAGCAGTTCTTC
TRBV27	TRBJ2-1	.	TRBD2	CASSFSGSYEQFF	TGTGCCAGCAGTTTCAGCGGGAGTTATGAGCAGTTCTTC
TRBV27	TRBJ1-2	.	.	CASSPHRTENYGYTF	TGTGCCAGCAGTCCCCATCGGACAGAAAACTATGGCTACACCTTC
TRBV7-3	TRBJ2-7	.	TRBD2	CASSESGAAEQYF	TGTGCCAGCAGCGAAAGCGGGGCCGCGGAGCAGTACTTC
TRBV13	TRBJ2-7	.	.	CASSFWLSSTYEQYF	TGTGCCAGCAGCTTTTGGCTATCCTCAACCTACGAGCAGTACTTC
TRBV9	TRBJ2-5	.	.	CASSVAVQETQYF	TGTGCCAGCAGCGTAGCGGTACAAGAGACCCAGTACTTC
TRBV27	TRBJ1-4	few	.	CASGGATNEKLFF	TGTGCCAGCGGGGGGGCTACTAATGAAAAACTGTTTTTT
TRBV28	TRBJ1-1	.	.	CASSLFMWGAEAFF	TGTGCCAGCAGTTTATTCATGTGGGGGGCAGAAGCTTTCTTT
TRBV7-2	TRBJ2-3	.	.	CASSRGTHTDTQYF	TGTGCCAGCAGCCGCGGGACTCACACAGATACGCAGTATTTT
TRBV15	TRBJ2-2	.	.	CATSIPRVTGELFF	TGTGCCACCAGCATACCCAGGGTCACCGGGGAGCTGTTTTTT
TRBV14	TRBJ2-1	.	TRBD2	CASSPEIWTSGNYNEQFF	TGTGCCAGCAGCCCAGAAATTTGGACTAGCGGGAACTACAATGAGCAGTTCTTC
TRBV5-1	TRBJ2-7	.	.	CASTLGGTDSYEQYF	TGCGCCAGCACCCTTGGAGGGACAGACTCCTACGAGCAGTACTTC
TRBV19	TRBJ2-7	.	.	CASSIGRMGVIPYEQYF	TGTGCCAGTAGTATAGGGAGAATGGGGGTGATTCCCTACGAGCAGTACTTC
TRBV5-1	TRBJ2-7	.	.	CASSLALGSVTYEQYF	TGCGCCAGCAGCTTGGCGTTGGGTAGTGTGACCTACGAGCAGTACTTC